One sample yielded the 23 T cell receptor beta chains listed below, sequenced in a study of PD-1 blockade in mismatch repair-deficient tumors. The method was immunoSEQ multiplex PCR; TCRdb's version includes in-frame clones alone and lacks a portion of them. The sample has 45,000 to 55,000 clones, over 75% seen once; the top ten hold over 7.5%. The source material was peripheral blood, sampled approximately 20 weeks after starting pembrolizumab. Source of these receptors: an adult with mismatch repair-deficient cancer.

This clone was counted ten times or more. CDR3 nucleotide sequence: TGTGCCAGCAGTCAAGGCCCCGGCAGGGCGGGCGAGCAGTACTTC. Translation: CASSQGPGRAGEQYF. The V gene is TRBV7-9, the J gene TRBJ2-7; D may match TRBD1 or TRBD2 (5 bases each). CDR1 and CDR2 from the germline V gene are SEHNR and FQNEAQ (reference sequence). This CDR3 is built from 15 residues. Trimming pared 6 bases from V and 6 bases from J, leaving 21 bases between.

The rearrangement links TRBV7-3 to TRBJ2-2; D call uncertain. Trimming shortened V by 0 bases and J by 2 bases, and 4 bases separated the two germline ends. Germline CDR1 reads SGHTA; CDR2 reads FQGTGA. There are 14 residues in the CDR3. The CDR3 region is CASSLTLNTGELFF. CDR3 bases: TGTGCCAGCAGCTTAACACTTAACACCGGGGAGCTGTTTTTT.

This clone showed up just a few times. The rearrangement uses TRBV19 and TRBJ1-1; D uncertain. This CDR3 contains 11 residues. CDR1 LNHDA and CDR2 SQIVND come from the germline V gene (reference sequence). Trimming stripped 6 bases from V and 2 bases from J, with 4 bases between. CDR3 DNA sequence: TGTGCCAGTAGGGAAAACACTGAAGCTTTCTTT. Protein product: CASRENTEAFF.

The CDR3 coding sequence is TGTGCCAGCAGCCAGAGCCGGAGACAGCGTATGAACACTGAAGCTTTCTTT. Translating it yields CASSQSRRQRMNTEAFF. The chain employs TRBV7-2 and TRBJ1-1; D is perhaps TRBD1 (5 bases). The CDR3 has 17 residues. CDR1 SGHTA and CDR2 FQGNSA come from the germline V gene. The V gene lost 5 bases and the J gene lost 0 bases, with 19 bases spanning the gap.

The CDR3 nucleotides read TGTGCCAGCACCCCGACTAGCGGGAGTGTCTTAAGCCAGTACTTC. Residues: CASTPTSGSVLSQYF. The chain is built from TRBV7-2 and TRBJ2-7; 12 bases are shared with TRBD2. The V gene's germline CDR1 is SGHTA and CDR2 FQGNSA. This CDR3 has 15 residues. V lost 7 bases, J lost 10 bases, and 14 bases stayed unmatched. Drawing the rest from reference TRBV7-2 and TRBJ2-7, the complete variable domain is GAGVSQSPSNKVTEKGKDVELRCDPISGHTALYWYRQSLGQGLEFLIYFQGNSAPDKSGLPSDRFSAERTGGSVSTLTIQRTQQEDSAVYLCASTPTSGSVLSQYFGPGTRLTVT.

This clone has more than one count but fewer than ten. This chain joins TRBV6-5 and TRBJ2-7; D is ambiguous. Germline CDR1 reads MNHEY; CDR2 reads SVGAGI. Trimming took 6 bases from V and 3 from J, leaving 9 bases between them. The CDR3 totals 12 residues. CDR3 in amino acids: CASSRDGYEQYF. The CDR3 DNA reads TGTGCCAGCAGCCGTGACGGCTACGAGCAGTACTTC.

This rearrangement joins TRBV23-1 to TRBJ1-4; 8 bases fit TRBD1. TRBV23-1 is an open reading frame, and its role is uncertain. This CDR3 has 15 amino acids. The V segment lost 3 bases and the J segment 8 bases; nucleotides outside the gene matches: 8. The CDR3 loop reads CASSQLRGPREKLFF. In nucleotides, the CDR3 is TGCGCCAGCAGTCAGCTCAGGGGGCCAAGAGAAAAACTGTTTTTT.

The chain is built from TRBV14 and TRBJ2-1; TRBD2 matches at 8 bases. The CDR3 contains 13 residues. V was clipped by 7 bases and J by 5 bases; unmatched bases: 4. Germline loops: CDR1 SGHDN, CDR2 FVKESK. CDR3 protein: CASISAGDNEQFF. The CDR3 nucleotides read TGTGCCAGCATCTCAGCGGGAGACAATGAGCAGTTCTTC.

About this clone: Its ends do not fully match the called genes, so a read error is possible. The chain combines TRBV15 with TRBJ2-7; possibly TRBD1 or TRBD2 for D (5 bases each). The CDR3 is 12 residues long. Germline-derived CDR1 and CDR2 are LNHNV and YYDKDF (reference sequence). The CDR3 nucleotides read TGTGCCACCAGCAAGCCCCGGGGACCCAGAAGTTTC. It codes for CATSKPRGPRSF.

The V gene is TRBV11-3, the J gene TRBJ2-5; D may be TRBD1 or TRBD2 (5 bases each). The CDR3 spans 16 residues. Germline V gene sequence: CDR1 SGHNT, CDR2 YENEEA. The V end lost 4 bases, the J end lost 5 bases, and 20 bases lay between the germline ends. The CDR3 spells CASSWGSGSLGETQYF. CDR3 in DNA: TGTGCCAGCAGCTGGGGGAGCGGCTCCTTAGGGGAGACCCAGTACTTC.

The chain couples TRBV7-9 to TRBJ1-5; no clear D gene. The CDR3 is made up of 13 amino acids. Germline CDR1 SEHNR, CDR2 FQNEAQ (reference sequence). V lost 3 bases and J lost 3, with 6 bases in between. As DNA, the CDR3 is TGTGCCAGCAGCTTCAATCTCAATCAGCCCCAGCATTTT. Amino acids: CASSFNLNQPQHF.

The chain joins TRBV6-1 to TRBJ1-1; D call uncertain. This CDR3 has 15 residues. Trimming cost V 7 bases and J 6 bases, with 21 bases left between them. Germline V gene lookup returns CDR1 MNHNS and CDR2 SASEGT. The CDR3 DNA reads TGTGCCAGCAACGCCGGCAGGCTCGGTGTGCCTGAAGCTTTCTTT. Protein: CASNAGRLGVPEAFF.

CDR3 DNA: TGCAGCAGGACTAGCGGGATCACAGATACGCAGTATTTT. It codes for CSRTSGITDTQYF. The chain uses TRBV29-1 and TRBJ2-3; 12 positions agree with TRBD2. The J segment lost 2 bases and the V segment lost 8 bases, leaving 2 bases of the junction unmatched. This CDR3 contains 13 residues. The germline V gene has CDR1 SQVTM and CDR2 ANQGSEA.

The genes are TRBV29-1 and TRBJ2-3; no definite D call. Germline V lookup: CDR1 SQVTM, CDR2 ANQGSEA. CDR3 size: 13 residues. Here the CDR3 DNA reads TGCAGTATATTGATTCCGGGCACAGATACGCAGTATTTT. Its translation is CSILIPGTDTQYF.

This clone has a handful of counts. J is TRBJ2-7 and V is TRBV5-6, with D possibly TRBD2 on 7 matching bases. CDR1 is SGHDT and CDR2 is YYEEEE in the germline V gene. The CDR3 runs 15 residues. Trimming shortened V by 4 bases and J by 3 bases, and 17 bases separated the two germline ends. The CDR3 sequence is CASSPEGGANYEQYF. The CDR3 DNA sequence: TGTGCCAGCAGCCCGGAGGGGGGGGCAAACTACGAGCAGTACTTC.

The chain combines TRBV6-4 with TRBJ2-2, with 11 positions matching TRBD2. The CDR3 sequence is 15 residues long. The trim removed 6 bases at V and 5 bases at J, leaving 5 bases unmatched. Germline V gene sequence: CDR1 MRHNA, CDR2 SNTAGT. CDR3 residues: CASRGLAGSTGELFF. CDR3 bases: TGTGCCAGCAGAGGACTAGCGGGTTCGACCGGGGAGCTGTTTTTT.

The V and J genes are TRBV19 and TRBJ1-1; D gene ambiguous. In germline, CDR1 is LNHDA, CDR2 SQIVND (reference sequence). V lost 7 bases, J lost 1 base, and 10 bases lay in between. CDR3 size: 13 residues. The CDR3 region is CASIRQQNTEAFF. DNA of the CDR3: TGTGCCAGTATTCGCCAGCAGAACACTGAAGCTTTCTTT.

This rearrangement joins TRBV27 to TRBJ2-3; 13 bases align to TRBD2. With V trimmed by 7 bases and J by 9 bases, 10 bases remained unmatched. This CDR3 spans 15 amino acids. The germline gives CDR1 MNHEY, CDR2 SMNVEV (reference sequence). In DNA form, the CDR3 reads TGTGCCAGCACCCAGACTAGCGGGAGGCTAGGCACGCAGTATTTT. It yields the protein CASTQTSGRLGTQYF.

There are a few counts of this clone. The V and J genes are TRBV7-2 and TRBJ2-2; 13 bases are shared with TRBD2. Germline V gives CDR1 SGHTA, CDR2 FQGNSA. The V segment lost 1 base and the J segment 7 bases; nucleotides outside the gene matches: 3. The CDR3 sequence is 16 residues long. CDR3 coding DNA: TGTGCCAGCAGCTTAGGACTAGCGGGAGGTGGCGGGGAGCTGTTTTTT. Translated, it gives CASSLGLAGGGGELFF.

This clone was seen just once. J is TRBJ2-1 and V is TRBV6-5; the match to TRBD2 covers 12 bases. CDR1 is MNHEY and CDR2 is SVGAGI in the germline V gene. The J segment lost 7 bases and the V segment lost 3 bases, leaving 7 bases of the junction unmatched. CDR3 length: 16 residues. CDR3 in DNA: TGTGCCAGCAGTTATTCACTAGCGGGAGGCTGGAATGAGCAGTTCTTC. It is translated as CASSYSLAGGWNEQFF.

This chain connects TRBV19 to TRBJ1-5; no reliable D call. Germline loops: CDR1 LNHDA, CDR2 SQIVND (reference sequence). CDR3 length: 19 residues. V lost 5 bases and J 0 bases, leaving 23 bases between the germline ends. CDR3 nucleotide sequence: TGTGCCAGTAGTTCTCCTCTAACGGACTGGGAATATAGCAATCAGCCCCAGCATTTT. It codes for CASSSPLTDWEYSNQPQHF.

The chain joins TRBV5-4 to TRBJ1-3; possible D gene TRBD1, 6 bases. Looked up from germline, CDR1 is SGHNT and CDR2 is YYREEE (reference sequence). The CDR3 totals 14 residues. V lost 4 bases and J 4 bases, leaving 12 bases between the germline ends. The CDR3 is CASSQGTDGNTIYF. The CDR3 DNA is TGTGCCAGCAGCCAGGGGACCGACGGAAACACCATATATTTT.

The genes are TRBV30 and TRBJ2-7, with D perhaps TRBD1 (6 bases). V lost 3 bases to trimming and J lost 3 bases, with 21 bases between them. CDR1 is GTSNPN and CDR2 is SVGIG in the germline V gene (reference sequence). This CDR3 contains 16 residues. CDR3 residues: CAWSIATGRHLYEQYF. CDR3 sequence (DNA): TGTGCCTGGAGCATAGCAACAGGGCGCCATCTCTACGAGCAGTACTTC.